One and the same sample provided the 16 T cell receptor beta chains below, sequenced in a study of T cell changes during pregnancy in multiple sclerosis. TCRdb's table, derived via immunoSEQ multiplex PCR, lists solely in-frame clones and lacks some. Among around 80,000 clones listed, 94% were seen once. Sequencing was performed on peripheral blood, taken in the second trimester of pregnancy. The receptors shown here come from a female donor in good health, enrolled as a control in a pregnancy study.

The CDR3 sequence: CASSDSAGSYEQYF. The DNA of the CDR3 is TGTGCCAGCAGTGACTCAGCGGGATCCTACGAGCAGTACTTC. The chain links TRBV6-4 to TRBJ2-7; 7 bases are shared with TRBD2. CDR1 is MRHNA, CDR2 SNTAGT, per germline. Trimming cost V 0 bases and J 1 base; bases outside gene matches: 0. The CDR3 has 14 amino acids.

The J gene is TRBJ2-2, the V gene TRBV28; D is perhaps TRBD1 (6 bases). V was trimmed by 6 bases and J by 1 base, leaving 15 bases between them. CDR3 length: 16 amino acids. Germline V lookup: CDR1 MDHEN, CDR2 SYDVKM. This CDR3 reads CASSRGPLVNTGELFF. Written as DNA, the CDR3 is TGTGCCAGCAGCAGGGGCCCCCTAGTGAACACCGGGGAGCTGTTTTTT.

The chain has TRBV6-1 and TRBJ2-5; weak D call: TRBD2 (6 bases). The germline V gene encodes CDR1 MNHNS and CDR2 SASEGT. V was clipped by 2 bases and J by 6 bases, with 13 bases between them. The length of the CDR3 is 14 residues. CDR3 amino acids: CASSETGGRQTQYF. The CDR3 region has the DNA TGTGCCAGCAGTGAAACAGGAGGGCGGCAGACCCAGTACTTC.

The genes are TRBV7-9 and TRBJ2-5; TRBD1 might be the D (5 bases). Trimming took 6 bases from V and 5 from J, leaving 13 bases between them. CDR3 length: 13 residues. Germline assignment: CDR1 SEHNR and CDR2 FQNEAQ (reference sequence). Here the CDR3 reads CASSGQGGETQYF. As DNA, the CDR3 is TGTGCCAGCAGTGGGCAGGGTGGGGAGACCCAGTACTTC.

V gene TRBV7-6 combines with J gene TRBJ1-1; 7 bases map to TRBD1. The CDR3 sequence is 14 residues long. The germline gives CDR1 SGHVS, CDR2 FNYEAQ. J lost 5 bases, V lost 5 bases, and 8 bases had no gene match. The CDR3 spells CASSQTGVSTEAFF. For the CDR3, the DNA is TGTGCCAGCAGCCAAACAGGGGTATCAACTGAAGCTTTCTTT.

The genes are TRBV23-1 and TRBJ2-3, with unresolved D. TRBV23-1 is an ORF; its function is uncertain. There are 14 residues in the CDR3. With 4 bases removed from V and 5 bases from J, the gap between germline ends came to 13 bases. The CDR3 region has the DNA TGCGCCAGCAGTCTCCCCCCCCAGGTAGATACGCAGTATTTT. Protein product: CASSLPPQVDTQYF.

The chain couples TRBV27 to TRBJ2-3; 12 bases line up with TRBD2. The CDR3 runs to 15 residues. V gave up 5 bases and J gave up 3 bases; unmatched junction bases: 3. Looked up from germline, CDR1 is MNHEY and CDR2 is SMNVEV (reference sequence). The CDR3 DNA sequence: TGTGCCAGCAGTGCCCTAGCGGGAGGGACAGATACGCAGTATTTT. It encodes CASSALAGGTDTQYF.

This chain connects TRBV5-4 to TRBJ2-1; 11 bases match TRBD2. Unmatched junction bases numbered 11, after V lost 4 bases and J lost 8 bases. CDR1 is SGHNT and CDR2 is YYREEE in the germline V gene (reference sequence). The CDR3 covers 16 residues. CDR3 nucleotides: TGTGCCAGCAGCGACGCCCTAGCGGGAGGTTTCTATGAGCAGTTCTTC. This encodes CASSDALAGGFYEQFF.

The genes are TRBV23-1 and TRBJ2-3; D might be TRBD2 (7 bases). TRBV23-1 is an ORF for which the function is uncertain. With 4 bases removed from V and 4 bases from J, the gap between germline ends came to 18 bases. The CDR3 spans 16 residues. In DNA form, the CDR3 reads TGCGCCAGCAGTCCGAAAGGGGAGGGGGTCCCAGATACGCAGTATTTT. Protein sequence: CASSPKGEGVPDTQYF.

CDR3 sequence reads: CASKGTDRGSTDTQYF. The CDR3 bases are TGCGCCAGCAAGGGGACCGACAGGGGAAGCACAGATACGCAGTATTTT. This chain joins TRBV5-1 and TRBJ2-3, with TRBD1 identical over 8 bases. Germline assignment: CDR1 SGHRS and CDR2 YFSETQ. The CDR3 runs 16 residues. The V segment lost 6 bases and the J segment 0 bases; nucleotides outside the gene matches: 9.

The V and J genes are TRBV18 and TRBJ2-5, with D perhaps matching TRBD2 (6 bases). The V gene lost 6 bases and the J gene lost 1 base, with 9 bases spanning the gap. This CDR3 is built from 13 residues. CDR1 KGHSH and CDR2 LQKENI come from the germline V gene. CDR3 bases: TGTGCCAGCTCCGGGACTGTCCAAGAGACCCAGTACTTC. This gives the protein CASSGTVQETQYF.

V gene TRBV29-1 combines with J gene TRBJ1-3; no firm D call. V lost 4 bases, J lost 3 bases, and 4 bases lay in between. CDR3 length: 11 amino acids. Germline CDR1 is SQVTM and CDR2 is ANQGSEA. For the CDR3, the DNA is TGCAGCGTTGGTCATGGAAACACCATATATTTT. Its protein product is CSVGHGNTIYF. The full variable domain, in which reference TRBV29-1 and TRBJ1-3 provide the parts outside the CDR3, is SAVISQKPSRDICQRGTSLTIQCQVDSQVTMMFWYRQQPGQSLTLIATANQGSEATYESGFVIDKFPISRPNLTFSTLTVSNMSPEDSSIYLCSVGHGNTIYFGEGSWLTVV.

The chain carries TRBV7-9 and TRBJ1-2; 10 nucleotides match TRBD1. Germline V gene data show CDR1 as SEHNR and CDR2 as FQNEAQ (reference sequence). The CDR3 contains 14 residues. V was pared by 6 bases and J by 5 bases, with 6 bases of the junction left unmatched. The CDR3: CASRKEDRGYGYTF. CDR3 sequence (DNA): TGTGCCAGCAGAAAGGAGGACAGGGGGTATGGCTACACCTTC. The full variable domain, completed using reference TRBV7-9 and TRBJ1-2, is DTGVSQNPRHKITKRGQNVTFRCDPISEHNRLYWYRQTLGQGPEFLTYFQNEAQLEKSRLLSDRFSAERPKGSFSTLEIQRTEQGDSAMYLCASRKEDRGYGYTFGSGTRLTVV.

The rearrangement uses TRBV10-3 and TRBJ2-2; D possibly corresponds to TRBD1 (6 bases). The CDR3 loop spans 17 amino acids. CDR1 is ENHRY and CDR2 is SYGVKD in the germline V gene. V was clipped by 6 bases and J by 3 bases, with 20 bases between them. The CDR3: CAISDGDNSPYTGELFF. The DNA of the CDR3 is TGTGCCATCAGCGACGGGGACAACTCACCTTACACCGGGGAGCTGTTTTTT.

The rearrangement links TRBV7-9 to TRBJ2-2, with D possibly matching TRBD2 (6 bases). Deletions cut 3 bases from V and 1 base from J, with 9 bases between. Germline values: CDR1 SEHNR, CDR2 FQNEAQ (reference sequence). The CDR3 totals 15 residues. CDR3 coding DNA: TGTGCCAGCAGCTTCTGGGGAGGGAACACCGGGGAGCTGTTTTTT. Amino acids: CASSFWGGNTGELFF.

This CDR3 is CASSIGTGGSYEQYF. The CDR3 DNA reads TGTGCCAGCAGCATCGGGACAGGGGGTTCCTACGAGCAGTACTTC. This rearrangement joins TRBV9 to TRBJ2-7; 11 bases agree with TRBD1. The germline V gene encodes CDR1 SGDLS and CDR2 YYNGEE. CDR3 length equals 15 residues. V lost 4 bases to trimming and J lost 1 base; unmatched junction nucleotides: 4.